This T cell receptor beta chain is drawn from a study of CD8+ T cells in alopecia areata. Cells from pooled cutaneous lymph nodes were sorted by CD4, CD8alpha, NKG2D, NKG2ACE and other markers. Note on this clone: The listed genes are named as in mouse. The read terminates 4 residues before the CDR3 end, so the remaining end is supplied by the germline J gene.

Once RNA had been extracted, it was reverse transcribed into cDNA to act as the sequencing template. Method: immunoSEQ multiplex PCR; TCRdb's copy keeps in-frame clones and lacks some. The profile covers some 6,000 clones, none occurring a single time. The CDR3 is made up of 12 amino acids. Germline CDR1 reads FNHDT; CDR2 reads SITEND (reference sequence). The J gene is TRBJ2-7, the V gene TRBV19; maybe TRBD2 (6 bases). This clonotype originated in a C3H/HeJ mouse with alopecia areata. MHC haplotype of the mouse line: H2-k. The sequencing sample was made of CD8+ T cells sorted from a lymph node. The CDR3 region is CASSLRGDEQYF. The DNA read from the CDR3 is TGTGCCAGCAGTCTACGGGGGGAT.